The T cell receptor (beta chain) described here comes from a study of shared clonotypes between healthy human individuals. Naive CD8 isolation took CD45RO-negative cells positively selected for CCR7 and excluded terminally differentiated effector memory CD45RA+ cells. Clones were sequenced by immunoSEQ multiplex PCR, and TCRdb holds only the in-frame ones, with some missing. The sample carries hundreds of thousands of clones, about 95% recorded once. CDR3 length: 15 amino acids. CDR1 is MDHEN and CDR2 is SYDVKM in the germline V gene. V was clipped by 5 bases and J by 4 bases; unmatched bases: 3. Specimen: naive CD8+ T cells sorted from blood. The TCR comes from a woman aged 30 to 39 in good health. This chain connects TRBV28 to TRBJ2-5; 14 bases match TRBD2. Here the CDR3 reads CASSPGTSGGETQYF. The CDR3 coding sequence is TGTGCCAGCAGTCCCGGGACTAGCGGGGGAGAGACCCAGTACTTC.